What follows describes a single TCR beta chain. Its target is not known. The record originates from a study of CD8+ T cells in alopecia areata. Turning to the study itself: The share of scalp area affected provided the severity score for treated patients.

Extracted RNA was reverse transcribed into cDNA, the sequencing template. Measured with immunoSEQ multiplex PCR; TCRdb has only the in-frame clones, and not every one. The sample records fewer than 200,000 clones, about 61% being singletons. The treatment denotes: oral pan-JAK inhibitor, 5-10 mg twice daily. V lost 3 bases to trimming and J lost 5 bases, with 14 bases between them. Germline V gene sequence: CDR1 SGHRS, CDR2 YFSETQ. The CDR3 totals 14 residues. The study, taken as a whole, reports: The study found higher clonality in lesional than normal scalp, especially in alopecia totalis/universalis.

This receptor was obtained from a human donor with alopecia areata. Sequenced material: CD4+ T cells sorted from blood, taken between weeks 55 and 65, from a patient treated with tofacitinib. The chain carries TRBV5-1 and TRBJ2-5, with D possibly being TRBD1 (7 bases). The DNA for the CDR3 is TGCGCCAGCAGCTCCGGAGGGGGCGCGGAGACCCAGTACTTC. Its protein product is CASSSGGGAETQYF.